What follows are 2 T cell receptor beta chains derived from one specimen sequenced in a study of early T cells in non-severe SARS-CoV-2 infection (dated by TCRdb to 2020 to 2023). Receptors were amplified or captured by 5' RACE. For sequencing, a NextSeq 500 was employed. TCRdb cleaned the public reads at Q25 with fastp, built clones with MiXCR and kept in-frame beta chains. Records with the same CDR3 protein are collapsed into one entry carrying the most frequent genes and DNA. The sample includes 25,000 to 35,000 distinct CDR3 sequences, with around 5.8% observed a single time. Clones ranked in the top ten supply roughly 5.7% of the sample. Material: whole blood. The receptors originated from an adult who was a healthcare worker with PCR-confirmed SARS-CoV-2 infection or an uninfected control (not recorded which).

Comment on this clonotype: This may be a read error, as it is one base from a much larger clone. The chain links TRBV6-5 to TRBJ2-1; maybe TRBD1 (6 bases). Germline V gene data show CDR1 as MNHEY and CDR2 as SVGAGI. The CDR3 has 14 residues. The CDR3: CPSRGSSSYNEQFF. CDR3 sequence (DNA): TGTCCCAGCAGGGGTAGCAGCTCCTACAATGAGCAGTTCTTC.

This clonotype was seen a few times. The CDR3 sequence: CASSLPVTETQYF. As DNA, the CDR3 is TGTGCCAGCAGCTTACCAGTGACAGAGACCCAGTACTTC. This chain connects TRBV11-3 to TRBJ2-5; D is unresolved. Per germline, CDR1 SGHNT and CDR2 YENEEA. Trimming removed 2 bases from V and 4 bases from J, with 8 bases in between. The CDR3 runs to 13 residues.